The clone carrying this TCR beta chain showed up just a few times. Its antigen is not identified. This sample was included in a study of T-cell memory formation after mild COVID-19. Findings and caveats of the study: There was a balanced CD4/CD8 profile in clones contracting day 15 to 85, and later expanders leaned CD4+. In pre-infection memory, a portion of responding clones appeared, which suggested that cross-reactive memory joined.

Barcoded TCR alpha and TCR beta cDNA libraries with UMIs came from 5'RACE using constant-segment primers. TCRdb reprocessed the 5' RACE reads via MiXCR and lists one record per CDR3 protein. The data hold about 390,000 distinct CDR3 sequences, with roughly 21% observed a single time. Germline values: CDR1 SGHRS, CDR2 YFSETQ. V shed 5 bases, J shed 7 bases, and the junction held 9 bases outside the gene matches. The CDR3 loop spans 15 amino acids. Sequenced material: PBMCs or a T cell subset sorted from them (not recorded which). This receptor was identified in an adult woman who had mild COVID-19 (a few samples of this study predate the infection). Cell type and time point are not known. The chain combines TRBV5-1 with TRBJ2-1, with TRBD2 matching 10 bases. The CDR3 bases are TGCGCCAGCAGAGACCTAGCGGGAGAGTGGAATGAGCAGTTCTTC. It yields the protein CASRDLAGEWNEQFF.